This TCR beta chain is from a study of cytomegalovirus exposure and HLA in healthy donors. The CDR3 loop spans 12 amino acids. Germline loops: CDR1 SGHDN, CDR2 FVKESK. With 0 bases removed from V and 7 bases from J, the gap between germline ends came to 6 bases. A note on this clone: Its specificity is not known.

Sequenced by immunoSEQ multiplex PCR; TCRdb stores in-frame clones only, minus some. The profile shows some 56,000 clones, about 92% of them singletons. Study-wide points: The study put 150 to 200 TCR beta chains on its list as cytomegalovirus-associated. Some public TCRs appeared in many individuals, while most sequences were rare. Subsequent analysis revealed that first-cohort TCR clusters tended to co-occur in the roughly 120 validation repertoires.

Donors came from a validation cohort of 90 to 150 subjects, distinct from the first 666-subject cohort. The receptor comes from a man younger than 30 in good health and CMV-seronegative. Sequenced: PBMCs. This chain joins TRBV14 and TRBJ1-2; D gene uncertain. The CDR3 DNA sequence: TGTGCCAGCAGCCAAGATCCGGGTGGCTACACCTTC. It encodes CASSQDPGGYTF.